Shown below are 31 T cell receptor beta chains from a single sample sequenced in a study of blood T cell repertoires in COVID-19. The protocol was immunoSEQ multiplex PCR, while the TCRdb copy is restricted to in-frame clones and leaves out a portion. In the table there are over 250,000 clones, 89% of which are singletons. Sample: peripheral blood. These receptors were taken from a man in his fifties with acute or convalescent COVID-19.

The chain employs TRBV2 and TRBJ2-5, with 11 bases identical to TRBD1. Germline-derived CDR1 and CDR2 are SNHLY and FYNNEI. With V trimmed by 6 bases and J by 6 bases, 9 bases remained unmatched. The CDR3 length is 15 residues. CDR3 bases: TGTGCCAGCAGACAACCGGGACAGGGGGAAAAGACCCAGTACTTC. Its protein product is CASRQPGQGEKTQYF.

The chain is built from TRBV7-3 and TRBJ1-1; the match to TRBD1 covers 7 bases. The CDR3 is 13 residues long. V lost 5 bases to trimming and J lost 4 bases; unmatched junction nucleotides: 4. From germline, CDR1 is SGHTA and CDR2 FQGTGA. CDR3 residues: CASSGQGGTEAFF. The CDR3 nucleotides read TGTGCCAGCAGCGGGCAGGGGGGCACTGAAGCTTTCTTT. The whole variable domain, filled in from reference TRBV7-3 and TRBJ1-1, reads GAGVSQTPSNKVTEKGKYVELRCDPISGHTALYWYRQSLGQGPEFLIYFQGTGAADDSGLPNDRFFAVRPEGSVSTLKIQRTERGDSAVYLCASSGQGGTEAFFGQGTRLTVV.

The J gene is TRBJ1-2, the V gene TRBV7-6; D gene ambiguous. This CDR3 has 15 residues. The germline V and J ends were trimmed by 5 bases and 6 bases, with 19 bases remaining between them. Germline V gene lookup returns CDR1 SGHVS and CDR2 FNYEAQ. The CDR3 coding sequence is TGTGCCAGCAGCCCACGCCGAGCGGAGGACGATGGCTACACCTTC. Its protein is CASSPRRAEDDGYTF.

This sequence joins TRBV10-2 and TRBJ1-5; TRBD1 agrees at 9 bases. Germline V CDR1 and CDR2: WSHSY, SAAADI. Trimming cost V 2 bases and J 6 bases; bases outside gene matches: 8. The CDR3 is 16 amino acids. DNA of the CDR3: TGCGCCAGCAGTGAGACCCCGGGACAGGGAGGTCAGCCCCAGCATTTT. Amino acids: CASSETPGQGGQPQHF.

The rearrangement links TRBV10-2 to TRBJ1-6; D is possibly TRBD1 (6 bases). V lost 5 bases to trimming and J lost 7 bases, with 12 bases between them. This CDR3 has 14 residues. Germline lookup yields CDR1 WSHSY and CDR2 SAAADI. The CDR3 here is CASSRTARNSPLHF. The CDR3 DNA follows: TGCGCCAGCAGTCGGACAGCCAGGAATTCACCCCTCCACTTT.

The chain carries TRBV18 and TRBJ1-1; perhaps TRBD1 as D (5 bases). V was pared by 2 bases and J by 0 bases, with 19 bases between. Germline V lookup: CDR1 KGHSH, CDR2 LQKENI. The CDR3 covers 18 residues. CDR3 bases: TGTGCCAGCTCACCATGGGCGGGGGAAGAGGGAATGAACACTGAAGCTTTCTTT. Protein sequence: CASSPWAGEEGMNTEAFF.

The chain joins TRBV5-1 to TRBJ2-7, with 7 bases that match TRBD2. The CDR3 totals 18 residues. J gave up 0 bases and V 0 bases, and 12 bases lay outside the gene matches. Germline V gives CDR1 SGHRS, CDR2 YFSETQ. CDR3 sequence (DNA): TGCGCCAGCAGCTTGGCCGGGAGTGGCGGGGGTCTCTCCTACGAGCAGTACTTC. Its protein product is CASSLAGSGGGLSYEQYF.

The CDR3 sequence is CASSQKRGAYEQYF. As DNA, the CDR3 is TGTGCCAGCAGCCAGAAGCGGGGGGCTTACGAGCAGTACTTC. V is TRBV6-6 and J is TRBJ2-7; 9 bases are a match to TRBD2. J gave up 4 bases and V 6 bases, and 7 bases lay outside the gene matches. The CDR3 has 14 amino acids. CDR1 and CDR2 from the germline V gene are MNHNY and SVGAGI (reference sequence).

This rearrangement joins TRBV7-2 to TRBJ1-2; D might be TRBD1 (6 bases). The germline gives CDR1 SGHTA, CDR2 FQGNSA. This CDR3 has 17 residues. Trimming took 1 base from V and 4 from J, leaving 19 bases between them. CDR3: CASSLEGGGTSSYGYTF. Here the CDR3 DNA reads TGTGCCAGCAGCTTAGAGGGAGGGGGGACGTCGAGCTATGGCTACACCTTC.

The chain employs TRBV12-5 and TRBJ2-5; D is ambiguous. Germline CDR1 and CDR2: LGHNT and FRNRAP. V was trimmed by 4 bases and J by 7 bases, leaving 7 bases between them. There are 11 residues in the CDR3. This chain's CDR3 is CASGSPGTQYF. The CDR3 DNA is TGTGCTAGTGGTTCCCCAGGGACCCAGTACTTC.

The chain combines TRBV13 with TRBJ2-7; D ambiguous. Trimming shortened V by 1 base and J by 2 bases, and 9 bases separated the two germline ends. The CDR3 runs to 14 residues. Germline V gene sequence: CDR1 PRHDT, CDR2 FYEKMQ (reference sequence). The CDR3 region is CASSLVGRPYEQYF. CDR3 nucleotide sequence: TGTGCCAGCAGCTTAGTGGGCAGACCCTACGAGCAGTACTTC.

This chain connects TRBV27 to TRBJ1-6; 9 bases match TRBD1. Germline-derived CDR1 and CDR2 are MNHEY and SMNVEV (reference sequence). The CDR3 sequence is 20 residues long. V dropped 6 bases and J dropped 2; count of bases not matched to a gene: 17. The chain's CDR3 is CASRSDFGTGIVTYNSPLHF. The CDR3 nucleotides read TGTGCCAGCAGATCTGACTTCGGGACAGGGATCGTGACCTATAATTCACCCCTCCACTTT.

This chain connects TRBV3-1 (or the pseudogene TRBV3-2) to TRBJ2-7; D is perhaps TRBD1 (6 bases). CDR1 is LGHDT and CDR2 is YNNKEL in the germline V gene (reference sequence). Trimming removed 3 bases from V and 2 bases from J, with 11 bases in between. The CDR3 has 14 residues. This chain's CDR3 is CASSHGWTAYEQYF. The CDR3 DNA reads TGTGCCAGCAGCCACGGTTGGACAGCCTACGAGCAGTACTTC.

As concerns this clone: A junction end diverges from the germline sequence, so it may reflect a read error. The V and J genes are TRBV10-2 and TRBJ1-2, with 7 bases lining up with TRBD1. Germline CDR1 WSHSY, CDR2 SAAADI. The CDR3 loop spans 14 amino acids. The CDR3 DNA follows: TGCGCCAGCAGTCAGGGAATACCCGGGACAGACGCGATCTTC. Its protein product is CASSQGIPGTDAIF.

CDR3 bases: TGTGCCAGCAGTCTCAGGGGGCCTTTTGAAGCTTTCTTT. This encodes CASSLRGPFEAFF. The rearrangement joins TRBV27 to TRBJ1-1, with 8 nucleotides matching TRBD1. Germline V gene sequence: CDR1 MNHEY, CDR2 SMNVEV (reference sequence). The CDR3 loop spans 13 amino acids. With 5 bases clipped from V and 7 bases from J, the junction kept 6 bases outside the gene matches.

This clone showed up just a few times. The chain joins TRBV20-1 to TRBJ1-2; D gene unclear. V was cut by 8 bases and J by 4 bases, with 8 bases left in between. The germline V gene encodes CDR1 DFQATT and CDR2 SNEGSKA (reference sequence). The length of the CDR3 is 10 residues. The CDR3 DNA is TGCAGTACCAACTCCTATGGCTACACCTTC. This sequence encodes CSTNSYGYTF.

On this clone itself: In the same sample, other DNA sequences code for this CDR3. The chain has TRBV20-1 and TRBJ1-1; no reliable D call. The CDR3 contains 11 residues. Trimming pared 6 bases from V and 1 base from J, leaving 6 bases between. Germline loops: CDR1 DFQATT, CDR2 SNEGSKA (reference sequence). CDR3 protein: CSATGNTEAFF. The CDR3 nucleotides read TGCAGTGCCACCGGGAACACTGAAGCTTTCTTT.

The chain couples TRBV6-5 to TRBJ2-5; TRBD2 might be the D (6 bases). With 6 bases removed from V and 4 bases from J, the gap between germline ends came to 15 bases. This CDR3 has 14 amino acids. The germline CDR1 and CDR2 sequences are MNHEY and SVGAGI. CDR3 sequence reads: CASSTAGGRETQYF. The CDR3 bases are TGTGCCAGCAGCACCGCCGGGGGACGAGAGACCCAGTACTTC.

The chain recombines TRBV10-1 with TRBJ2-3; 12 nucleotides line up with TRBD2. This CDR3 spans 17 amino acids. Germline assignment: CDR1 WNHNN and CDR2 SYGVQD (reference sequence). V trimming: 0 bases; J trimming: 2 bases; junction bases outside the gene matches: 3. CDR3 in amino acids: CASSESRTSGATDTQYF. The CDR3 DNA reads as TGCGCCAGCAGTGAGTCGAGGACTAGCGGGGCCACAGATACGCAGTATTTT.

The chain has TRBV5-6 and TRBJ1-1, with unresolved D. Germline values: CDR1 SGHDT, CDR2 YYEEEE. V lost 4 bases to trimming and J lost 0 bases, with 13 bases between them. CDR3 size: 15 residues. The CDR3 nucleotides are TGTGCCAGCAGCCCAGGTGGGAGTGTGAACACTGAAGCTTTCTTT. Its translation: CASSPGGSVNTEAFF.

The chain carries TRBV5-1 and TRBJ1-4, with a weak D call TRBD1 (6 bases). CDR1 SGHRS and CDR2 YFSETQ come from the germline V gene. The CDR3 runs 15 residues. V lost 0 bases to trimming and J lost 3 bases, with 9 bases between them. CDR3 nucleotide sequence: TGCGCCAGCAGCTTGGCCGGACAGTCTAATGAAAAACTGTTTTTT. This sequence encodes CASSLAGQSNEKLFF.

The chain carries TRBV6-5 and TRBJ1-1; 10 bases fit TRBD1. CDR3 size: 14 residues. The germline V gene has CDR1 MNHEY and CDR2 SVGAGI. The V gene end was trimmed by 3 bases and the J gene end by 5 bases; junction bases not matched to a gene: 3. CDR3 nucleotides: TGTGCCAGCAGTTATTTGGGACAGGGGACTGAAGCTTTCTTT. It yields the protein CASSYLGQGTEAFF.

The CDR3 sequence is CASSEGQGYYEQYF. CDR3 nucleotide sequence: TGTGCCAGCAGCGAGGGACAGGGTTACTACGAGCAGTACTTC. The rearrangement uses TRBV7-8 and TRBJ2-7, with TRBD1 matching 9 bases. V was clipped by 5 bases and J by 3 bases; unmatched bases: 5. Germline V gives CDR1 SGHVS, CDR2 FQNEAQ. The CDR3 spans 14 residues.

The chain is built from TRBV6-5 and TRBJ2-2, with a weak D call TRBD2 (6 bases). The CDR3 is made up of 15 amino acids. Germline CDR1 is MNHEY and CDR2 is SVGAGI. The V and J ends lost 0 bases and 5 bases respectively, with 10 bases between them. The CDR3 is CASSYSTGGTGELFF. In DNA, the CDR3 is TGTGCCAGCAGTTACTCGACCGGGGGTACCGGGGAGCTGTTTTTT.

The chain is built from TRBV10-1 and TRBJ2-1; perhaps TRBD2 as D (6 bases). CDR1 is WNHNN, CDR2 SYGVQD, per germline (reference sequence). The CDR3 sequence is 12 residues long. The V and J ends lost 3 bases and 9 bases respectively, with 9 bases between them. The chain's CDR3 is CASSDLGGEQFF. The CDR3 DNA sequence: TGCGCCAGCAGTGATCTGGGGGGTGAGCAGTTCTTC.

The sample holds one count of this clone. This chain connects TRBV11-3 to TRBJ2-7; TRBD2 matches at 9 bases. The CDR3 loop spans 17 amino acids. Germline V lookup: CDR1 SGHNT, CDR2 YENEEA. V trimming: 5 bases; J trimming: 2 bases; junction bases outside the gene matches: 13. The CDR3 DNA reads TGTGCCAGCAGCCGGACTGGGGTAGCGGGGGCACCCTACGAGCAGTACTTC. Protein product: CASSRTGVAGAPYEQYF.

A single count supports this clone. CDR3 coding DNA: TGCAGTGCTAGTTGGTCGGGGGACTTCAATCAGCCCCAGCATTTT. Translating gives CSASWSGDFNQPQHF. This rearrangement joins TRBV20-1 to TRBJ1-5, with D possibly matching TRBD1 (5 bases). The V end lost 3 bases, the J end lost 3 bases, and 15 bases lay between the germline ends. Germline V gives CDR1 DFQATT, CDR2 SNEGSKA (reference sequence). The CDR3 has 15 amino acids.

The table lists this clone with many counts. The gene calls are TRBV4-2 and TRBJ2-3; 8 bases are shared with TRBD2. Germline values: CDR1 LGHNA, CDR2 YNFKEQ. CDR3 length equals 16 residues. V lost 2 bases and J lost 0; bases outside the gene matches: 4. In nucleotides, the CDR3 is TGTGCCAGCAGCCAATCGGGGGGGCGGAGCACAGATACGCAGTATTTT. It yields the protein CASSQSGGRSTDTQYF.

The V gene is TRBV5-4, the J gene TRBJ2-5, with a possible D match to TRBD2 (6 bases). The CDR3 sequence is 14 residues long. CDR1 and CDR2 from the germline V gene are SGHNT and YYREEE (reference sequence). The V end lost 4 bases, the J end lost 2 bases, and 12 bases lay between the germline ends. The chain's CDR3 is CASSRDSSQETQYF. The CDR3 bases are TGTGCCAGCAGCCGGGACTCTTCGCAAGAGACCCAGTACTTC.

The genes are TRBV10-2 and TRBJ1-4; 9 nucleotides line up with TRBD1. This CDR3 spans 13 amino acids. Germline values: CDR1 WSHSY, CDR2 SAAADI. After removal of 6 bases from V and 8 bases from J, the junction contained 4 bases not matched to a gene. CDR3 region: CASSGTGNEKLFF. The CDR3 nucleotides read TGCGCCAGCAGCGGGACAGGGAACGAAAAACTGTTTTTT.

The rearrangement joins TRBV7-8 to TRBJ1-4; D is unclear. Per the germline V gene, CDR1 is SGHVS and CDR2 is FQNEAQ. CDR3 length equals 16 residues. Trimming stripped 5 bases from V and 0 bases from J, with 13 bases between. The CDR3: CASSMPSGPTNEKLFF. CDR3 bases: TGTGCCAGCAGCATGCCCTCGGGTCCAACTAATGAAAAACTGTTTTTT.